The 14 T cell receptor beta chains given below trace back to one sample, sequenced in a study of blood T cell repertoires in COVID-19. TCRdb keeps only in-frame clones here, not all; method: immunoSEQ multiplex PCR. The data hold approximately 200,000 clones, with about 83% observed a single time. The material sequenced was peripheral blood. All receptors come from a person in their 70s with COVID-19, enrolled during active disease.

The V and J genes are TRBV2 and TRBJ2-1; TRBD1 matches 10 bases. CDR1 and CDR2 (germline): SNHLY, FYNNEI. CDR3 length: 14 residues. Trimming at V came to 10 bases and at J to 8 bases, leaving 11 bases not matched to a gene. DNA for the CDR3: TGTGCCATCGACCGGGACAGGGGATATTATGAGCAGTTCTTC. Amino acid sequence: CAIDRDRGYYEQFF. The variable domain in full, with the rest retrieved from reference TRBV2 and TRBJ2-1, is EPEVTQTPSHQVTQMGQEVILRCVPISNHLYFYWYRQILGQKVEFLVSFYNNEISEKSEIFDDQFSVERPDGSNFTLKIRSTKLEDSAMYFCAIDRDRGYYEQFFGPGTRLTVL.

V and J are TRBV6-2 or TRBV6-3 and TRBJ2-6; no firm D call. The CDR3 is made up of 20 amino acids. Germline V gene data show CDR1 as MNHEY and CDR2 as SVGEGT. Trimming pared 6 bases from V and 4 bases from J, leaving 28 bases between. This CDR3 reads CASSPPINGFVGGGANVLTF. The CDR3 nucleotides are TGTGCCAGCAGCCCTCCCATTAACGGGTTTGTGGGTGGAGGGGCCAACGTCCTGACTTTC.

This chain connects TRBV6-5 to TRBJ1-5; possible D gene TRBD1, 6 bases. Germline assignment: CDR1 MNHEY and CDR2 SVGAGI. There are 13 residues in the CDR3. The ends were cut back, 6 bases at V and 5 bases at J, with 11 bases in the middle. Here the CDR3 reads CASSPDSYQPQHF. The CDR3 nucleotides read TGTGCCAGCAGCCCGGACAGTTATCAGCCCCAGCATTTT.

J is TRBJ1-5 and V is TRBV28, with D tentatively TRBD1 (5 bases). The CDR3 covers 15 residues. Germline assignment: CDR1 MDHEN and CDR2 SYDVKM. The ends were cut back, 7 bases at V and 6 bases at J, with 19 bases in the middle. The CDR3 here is CASIGGREWSQPQHF. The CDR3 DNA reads TGTGCCAGCATTGGGGGGAGGGAGTGGAGTCAGCCCCAGCATTTT.

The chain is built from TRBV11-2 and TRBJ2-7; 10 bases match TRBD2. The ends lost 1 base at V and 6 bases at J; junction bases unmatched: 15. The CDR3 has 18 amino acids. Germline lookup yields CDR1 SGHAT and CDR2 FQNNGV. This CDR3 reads CASSLGTRAKREGREQYF. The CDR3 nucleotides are TGTGCCAGCAGCTTAGGAACCCGGGCAAAGCGGGAGGGCCGCGAGCAGTACTTC.

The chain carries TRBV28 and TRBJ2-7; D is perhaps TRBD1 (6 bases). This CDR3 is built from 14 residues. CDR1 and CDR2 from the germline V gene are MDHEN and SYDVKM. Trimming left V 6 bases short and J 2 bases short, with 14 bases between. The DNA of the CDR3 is TGTGCCAGCAGCTTGCAGGGGTCTACCTACGAGCAGTACTTC. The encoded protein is CASSLQGSTYEQYF.

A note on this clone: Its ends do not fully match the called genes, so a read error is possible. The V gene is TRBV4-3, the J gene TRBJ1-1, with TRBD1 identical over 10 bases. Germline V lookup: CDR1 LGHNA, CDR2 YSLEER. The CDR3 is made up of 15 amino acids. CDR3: CASSLTGTGDTKAFF. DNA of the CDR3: TGCGCCAGCAGCCTTACCGGGACAGGGGACACTAAAGCTTTCTTT.

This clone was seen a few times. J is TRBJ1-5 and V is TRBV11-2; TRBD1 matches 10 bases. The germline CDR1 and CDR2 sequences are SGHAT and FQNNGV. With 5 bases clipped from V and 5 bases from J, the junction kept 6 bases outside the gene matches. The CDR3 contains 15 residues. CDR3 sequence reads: CASSPGQGRHQPQHF. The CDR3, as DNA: TGTGCCAGCAGCCCGGGACAGGGGCGCCATCAGCCCCAGCATTTT.

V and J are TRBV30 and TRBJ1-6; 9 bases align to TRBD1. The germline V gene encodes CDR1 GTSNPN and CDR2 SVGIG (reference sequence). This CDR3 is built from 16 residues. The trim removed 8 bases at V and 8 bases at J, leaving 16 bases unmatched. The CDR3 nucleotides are TGTGCCGGGTCGGACAGGGGAATGATCGGTTATTCACCCCTCCACTTT. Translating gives CAGSDRGMIGYSPLHF.

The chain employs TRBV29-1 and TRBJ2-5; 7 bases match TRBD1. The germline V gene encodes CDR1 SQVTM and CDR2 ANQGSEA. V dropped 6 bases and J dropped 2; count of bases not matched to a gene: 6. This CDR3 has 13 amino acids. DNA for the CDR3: TGCAGCGTCCCCGGGACAGATCAAGAGACCCAGTACTTC. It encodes CSVPGTDQETQYF.

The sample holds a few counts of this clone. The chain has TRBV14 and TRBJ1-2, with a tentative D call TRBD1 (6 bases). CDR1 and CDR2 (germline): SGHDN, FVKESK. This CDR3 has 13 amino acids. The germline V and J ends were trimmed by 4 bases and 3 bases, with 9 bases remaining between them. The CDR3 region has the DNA TGTGCCAGCAGCCCCAGGGGCCACTATGGCTACACCTTC. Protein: CASSPRGHYGYTF.

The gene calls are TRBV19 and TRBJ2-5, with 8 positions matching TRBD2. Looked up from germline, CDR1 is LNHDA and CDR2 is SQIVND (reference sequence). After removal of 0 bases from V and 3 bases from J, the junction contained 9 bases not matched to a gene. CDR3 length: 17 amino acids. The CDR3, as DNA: TGTGCCAGTAGTATAGATGCAGCGGGGGCAATAAAAGAGACCCAGTACTTC. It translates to CASSIDAAGAIKETQYF.

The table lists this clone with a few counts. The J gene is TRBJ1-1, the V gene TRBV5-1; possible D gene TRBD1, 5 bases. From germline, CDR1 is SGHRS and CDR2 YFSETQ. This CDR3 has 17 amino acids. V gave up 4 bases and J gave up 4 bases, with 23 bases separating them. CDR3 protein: CASSPGFLSRGGTEAFF. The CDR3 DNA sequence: TGCGCCAGCAGCCCAGGGTTTTTGTCACGAGGCGGCACTGAAGCTTTCTTT.

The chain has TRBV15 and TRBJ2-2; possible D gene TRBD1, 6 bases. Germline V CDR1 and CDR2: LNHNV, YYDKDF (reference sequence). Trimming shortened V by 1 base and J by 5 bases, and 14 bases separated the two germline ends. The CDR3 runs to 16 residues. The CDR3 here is CATSRARGSRTGELFF. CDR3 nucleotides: TGTGCCACCAGCAGAGCCAGGGGCTCCCGGACCGGGGAGCTGTTTTTT.